The rows below give T cell receptor beta chains drawn from one sample of a study of T cells in Graves' hyperthyroidism and ophthalmopathy. TCRdb reprocessed the multiplex PCR reads via MiXCR and lists one record per CDR3 protein. The repertoire includes a few hundred thousand distinct CDR3 sequences, roughly 46% of them detected once, and approximately 7.5% sits in the top ten. Sequencing input: peripheral blood or thyroid tissue (not recorded which). The receptors stem from a woman younger than 30 with Graves' hyperthyroidism. The CDR3 runs from the conserved cysteine through the conserved F or W. A D gene is named only where the DNA matches it firmly. Clone size, where shown, is once, few, many, or a class for clones that have expanded.

CASSPPPSGRNVWTGELFF	TGTGCCAGCTCACCGCCCCCCAGCGGGAGAAATGTGTGGACCGGGGAGCTGTTTTTT	NA	19	TRBV2	TRBJ2-2	TRBD2
CASSLGLYSNQPQHF	TGTGCCAGCAGTTTGGGACTGTATAGCAATCAGCCCCAGCATTTT	few	15	TRBV12-3/TRBV12-4	TRBJ1-5	NA
CASSSPATGDWVTGELFF	TGTGCCAGCAGCTCCCCGGCCACAGGGGATTGGGTCACCGGGGAGCTGTTTTTT	many	18	TRBV7-2	TRBJ2-2	TRBD1
CASSPMTSGREAYEQYF	TGTGCCAGCAGCCCAATGACTAGCGGGAGGGAAGCCTACGAGCAGTACTTC	NA	17	TRBV7-3	TRBJ2-7	TRBD2
CASSLPGQGAYEHF	TGTGCCAGCAGCTTACCGGGACAGGGGGCCTACGAGCATTTT	NA	14	TRBV5-4	TRBJ1-5	TRBD1
CAISARGYTEAFF	TGTGCCATCAGTGCCAGGGGATACACTGAAGCTTTCTTT	few	13	TRBV10-3	TRBJ1-1	NA
CASSTGQMYGYTF	TGCGCCAGCAGCACAGGACAGATGTATGGCTACACCTTC	NA	13	TRBV5-1	TRBJ1-2	NA
CASSSRMWETYNEQFF	TGCGCCAGCAGCTCGCGGATGTGGGAGACTTACAATGAGCAGTTCTTC	NA	16	TRBV7-9	TRBJ2-1	NA
CASSPLSAGDLWEQYF	TGTGCCAGCAGCCCCCTGTCGGCGGGAGATCTATGGGAGCAGTACTTC	NA	16	TRBV7-2	TRBJ2-7	TRBD2
CSVRGLAGDSVDEQYF	TGCAGCGTTCGAGGACTAGCGGGAGATTCGGTGGACGAGCAGTACTTC	many	16	TRBV29-1	TRBJ2-7	TRBD2
CASSDSSGESGELFF	TGTGCCAGCAGTGACTCTAGCGGGGAGTCCGGGGAGCTGTTTTTT	NA	15	TRBV6-4	TRBJ2-2	TRBD2
CASSLVGTSGSYEQYF	TGTGCCAGCAGCTTAGTCGGAACTAGCGGCTCCTACGAGCAGTACTTC	NA	16	TRBV7-8	TRBJ2-7	TRBD2
CASSYSGTGGFSGANVLTF	TGTGCCAGCAGTTACTCTGGGACAGGCGGGTTCTCTGGGGCCAACGTCCTGACTTTC	NA	19	TRBV6-6	TRBJ2-6	TRBD1
CASSGSQTYEQYF	TGTGCCAGCAGTGGATCGCAGACTTACGAGCAGTACTTC	NA	13	TRBV25-1	TRBJ2-7	NA
CASSLTPIGGTGANVLTF	TGTGCCAGCTCACTTACTCCTATTGGGGGAACTGGGGCCAACGTCCTGACTTTC	few	18	TRBV18	TRBJ2-6	NA
CASSGDSKETQYF	TGTGCCAGCAGTGGTGACAGTAAAGAGACCCAGTACTTC	NA	13	TRBV2	TRBJ2-5	NA
CASSERQGPNQPQHF	TGTGCCAGCAGTGAGAGACAGGGGCCCAATCAGCCCCAGCATTTT	many	15	TRBV2	TRBJ1-5	TRBD1
CSVVSNTEAFF	TGCAGCGTTGTTTCCAACACTGAAGCTTTCTTT	many	11	TRBV29-1	TRBJ1-1	NA
CSGGAANYEQYF	TGCAGTGGGGGGGCGGCCAACTACGAGCAGTACTTC	NA	12	TRBV20-1	TRBJ2-7	NA
CASSLSGPGDEQFF	TGTGCCAGCAGCTTATCGGGTCCAGGCGATGAGCAGTTCTTC	NA	14	TRBV7-9	TRBJ2-1	NA
CASTGDFTTDTQYF	TGTGCCAGCACAGGGGATTTTACCACAGATACGCAGTATTTT	NA	14	TRBV10-3	TRBJ2-3	TRBD1
CAISESGVHGHTF	TGTGCCATCAGCGAGTCGGGGGTTCATGGCCACACCTTC	NA	13	TRBV10-3	TRBJ1-2	NA
CASGRQGTQPQHF	TGTGCCAGCGGGCGACAGGGGACTCAGCCCCAGCATTTT	NA	13	TRBV12-3/TRBV12-4	TRBJ1-5	TRBD1
CASSSSGFSSYEQYF	TGCGCCAGCAGTTCGAGCGGCTTTAGCTCCTACGAGCAGTACTTC	many	15	TRBV10-1	TRBJ2-7	NA
CATSRGLANEQFF	TGTGCCACCAGCAGAGGGCTTGCCAATGAGCAGTTCTTC	few	13	TRBV15	TRBJ2-1	NA
CASSTRQGNEQFF	TGTGCCAGCAGCACCCGACAGGGCAATGAGCAGTTCTTC	many	13	TRBV13	TRBJ2-1	TRBD1
CASSSNGGYAFF	TGTGCCAGCAGCTCCAATGGGGGCTATGCTTTCTTT	many	12	TRBV12-3/TRBV12-4	TRBJ1-1	NA
CASSLEPGRYEQYF	TGTGCCAGCAGCTTAGAGCCGGGGAGGTACGAGCAGTACTTC	many	14	TRBV7-9	TRBJ2-7	NA
CASSLERGKLFF	TGTGCCAGCAGCTTAGAGAGAGGAAAACTGTTTTTT	NA	12	TRBV7-8	TRBJ1-4	NA
CASSSQSGDVYEQYF	TGTGCCAGTAGTAGTCAGTCAGGGGATGTCTACGAGCAGTACTTC	many	15	TRBV19	TRBJ2-7	NA
CASSPGRLEKLFF	TGTGCCAGCAGCCCCGGTCGGCTTGAAAAACTGTTTTTT	NA	13	TRBV4-2	TRBJ1-4	NA
CSATWTSGSSYNEQFF	TGCAGCGCCACTTGGACTAGCGGGAGCTCCTACAATGAGCAGTTCTTC	NA	16	TRBV29-1	TRBJ2-1	TRBD2
CASSLTGLYQETQYF	TGTGCTAGCAGCTTAACAGGGTTGTACCAAGAGACCCAGTACTTC	many	15	TRBV7-7	TRBJ2-5	NA
CASSGREFTAGETQYF	TGTGCCAGCAGTGGGAGAGAGTTCACAGCAGGGGAGACCCAGTACTTC	NA	16	TRBV12-3/TRBV12-4	TRBJ2-5	NA
CASSDQRTSAQETQYF	TGTGCCAGCAGTGACCAGCGGACTAGCGCACAAGAGACCCAGTACTTC	many	16	TRBV2	TRBJ2-5	TRBD2
CATSSRGREETQYF	TGTGCCACCAGCAGTCGGGGCAGGGAAGAGACCCAGTACTTC	NA	14	TRBV15	TRBJ2-5	NA
CSVEAAEETQHF	TGCAGCGTTGAAGCGGCGGAAGAGACCCAGCATTTT	NA	12	TRBV29-1	TRBJ1-5	NA
CASSQEALYEQYF	TGTGCCAGCAGCCAAGAGGCACTCTACGAGCAGTACTTC	many	13	TRBV3-1	TRBJ2-7	NA
CASSQGGDLYAQETQYF	TGTGCCAGCAGCCAAGGAGGGGACTTATATGCTCAAGAGACCCAGTACTTC	many	17	TRBV14	TRBJ2-5	NA
CAIVRDEGREVSNYGYTF	TGTGCCATAGTTAGAGATGAAGGCAGGGAGGTATCTAACTATGGCTACACCTTC	NA	18	TRBV25-1	TRBJ1-2	NA
CSARDLPRRIEAFF	TGCAGTGCTAGAGATCTCCCTCGACGGATTGAAGCTTTCTTT	NA	14	TRBV20-1	TRBJ1-1	NA
CASSQMWGARPTNEKLFF	TGTGCCAGCAGTCAAATGTGGGGGGCGCGTCCAACTAATGAAAAACTGTTTTTT	NA	18	TRBV6-1	TRBJ1-4	NA
CASSAGRLTGELFF	TGTGCCAGCAGCGCGGGACGGCTCACCGGGGAGCTGTTTTTT	once	14	TRBV11-3	TRBJ2-2	NA
CANSLVRVFGTREKLFF	TGTGCCAACAGCTTAGTCAGGGTCTTTGGGACCAGAGAAAAACTGTTTTTT	NA	17	TRBV7-8	TRBJ1-4	NA